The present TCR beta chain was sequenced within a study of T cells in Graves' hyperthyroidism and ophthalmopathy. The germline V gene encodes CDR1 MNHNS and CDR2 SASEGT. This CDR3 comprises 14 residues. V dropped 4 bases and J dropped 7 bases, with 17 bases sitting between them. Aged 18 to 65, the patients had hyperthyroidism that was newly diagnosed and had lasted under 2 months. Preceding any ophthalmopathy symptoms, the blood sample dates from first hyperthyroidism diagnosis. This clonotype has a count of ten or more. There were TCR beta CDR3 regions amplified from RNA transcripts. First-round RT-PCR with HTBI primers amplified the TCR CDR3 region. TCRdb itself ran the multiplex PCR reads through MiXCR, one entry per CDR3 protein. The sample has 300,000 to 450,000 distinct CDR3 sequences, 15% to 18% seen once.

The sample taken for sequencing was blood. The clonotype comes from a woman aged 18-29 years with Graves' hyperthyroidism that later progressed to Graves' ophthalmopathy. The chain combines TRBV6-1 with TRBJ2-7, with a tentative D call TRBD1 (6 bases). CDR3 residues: CASSGTGLSEEQYF. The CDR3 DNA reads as TGTGCCAGCAGTGGAACAGGGTTAAGTGAAGAGCAGTACTTC.